A single sample is the source of the 30 T cell receptor beta chains below, sequenced in a study of blood T cell repertoires in COVID-19. Repertoires were generated with immunoSEQ multiplex PCR, while TCRdb's copy carries only in-frame clones and drops some. The sample holds about 200,000 clones, 65% to 90% seen once. The sequenced sample was peripheral blood. These receptor sequences come from a woman in her 70s with COVID-19, enrolled during active disease.

This clone has a handful of counts. The gene calls are TRBV19 and TRBJ1-1; D gene unclear. V was clipped by 1 base and J by 8 bases, with 11 bases between them. Per the germline V gene, CDR1 is LNHDA and CDR2 is SQIVND (reference sequence). This CDR3 is built from 13 residues. CDR3: CASSIVGGQEAFF. The CDR3 DNA reads TGTGCCAGTAGTATAGTAGGAGGGCAGGAAGCTTTCTTT. Based on the CDR3 plus reference TRBV19 and TRBJ1-1, the full variable domain is DGGITQSPKYLFRKEGQNVTLSCEQNLNHDAMYWYRQDPGQGLRLIYYSQIVNDFQKGDIAEGYSVSREKKESFPLTVTSAQKNPTAFYLCASSIVGGQEAFFGQGTRLTVV.

CDR3 in DNA: TGCAGTGCTAGTAGGGGGGGACTACTCCCGCAGTACTTC. Encoded protein: CSASRGGLLPQYF. V usage is TRBV20-1 and J usage is TRBJ2-7, with D perhaps TRBD2 (7 bases). Trimming cost V 3 bases and J 9 bases, with 18 bases left between them. Germline V gene lookup returns CDR1 DFQATT and CDR2 SNEGSKA (reference sequence). The CDR3 contains 13 residues.

This CDR3 reads CASGITPGAEWAFF. The CDR3 region has the DNA TGTGCTAGTGGTATAACCCCAGGAGCGGAGTGGGCTTTCTTT. The chain joins TRBV12-5 to TRBJ1-1; D unclear. Germline-derived CDR1 and CDR2 are LGHNT and FRNRAP. The CDR3 is 14 amino acids. The V end lost 5 bases, the J end lost 11 bases, and 21 bases lay between the germline ends.

The V gene is TRBV7-8, the J gene TRBJ2-2; 8 bases align to TRBD2. Germline assignment: CDR1 SGHVS and CDR2 FQNEAQ. J was trimmed by 5 bases and V by 4 bases; bases with no gene match: 9. The CDR3 length is 16 residues. CDR3 in amino acids: CASSYSGTRGTGELFF. CDR3 sequence (DNA): TGTGCCAGCAGCTATTCCGGGACTAGAGGTACCGGGGAGCTGTTTTTT.

This chain uses TRBV12-3 or TRBV12-4 with TRBJ1-4, with D possibly matching TRBD1 (6 bases). The V end lost 4 bases, the J end lost 7 bases, and 10 bases lay between the germline ends. The CDR3 extends over 13 amino acids. The CDR3 coding sequence is TGTGCCAGCAGTTGGGAGGGGGGTGAAAAACTGTTTTTT. Translated: CASSWEGGEKLFF.

J is TRBJ2-7 and V is TRBV5-6, with 9 bases lining up with TRBD1. CDR3 length: 17 amino acids. After removal of 4 bases from V and 1 base from J, the junction contained 12 bases not matched to a gene. Germline-derived CDR1 and CDR2 are SGHDT and YYEEEE. In DNA form, the CDR3 reads TGTGCCAGCAGCCCCGATTTAGGGACAGGGAGTTCCTACGAGCAGTACTTC. Translated, it gives CASSPDLGTGSSYEQYF. Variable domain in full (rest from reference TRBV5-6 and TRBJ2-7): DAGVTQSPTHLIKTRGQQVTLRCSPKSGHDTVSWYQQALGQGPQFIFQYYEEEERQRGNFPDRFSGHQFPNYSSELNVNALLLGDSALYLCASSPDLGTGSSYEQYFGPGTRLTVT.

V and J are TRBV7-8 and TRBJ1-2; maybe TRBD1 (5 bases). Germline V gene data show CDR1 as SGHVS and CDR2 as FQNEAQ. This CDR3 comprises 13 residues. V was pared by 5 bases and J by 8 bases, with 15 bases between. The CDR3, as DNA: TGTGCCAGCAGCCTCGGGACTTCGCGAGGCTACACCTTC. It translates to CASSLGTSRGYTF.

The sample holds one count of this clone. V and J are TRBV5-4 and TRBJ1-1; 7 bases agree with TRBD1. The germline gives CDR1 SGHNT, CDR2 YYREEE (reference sequence). J lost 4 bases, V lost 0 bases, and 9 bases had no gene match. The CDR3 is 16 amino acids. The CDR3 protein is CASSLAEGAIGTEAFF. Here the CDR3 DNA reads TGTGCCAGCAGCTTGGCGGAGGGGGCGATCGGCACTGAAGCTTTCTTT.

J is TRBJ1-6 and V is TRBV4-3; TRBD1 agrees at 7 bases. The CDR3 has 16 amino acids. CDR1 is LGHNA and CDR2 is YSLEER in the germline V gene. With V trimmed by 0 bases and J by 6 bases, 5 bases remained unmatched. As DNA, the CDR3 is TGCGCCAGCAGCCAAGATGGGGGACAGAGTAATTCACCCCTCCACTTT. This encodes CASSQDGGQSNSPLHF.

This chain links TRBV7-2 with TRBJ1-2; D perhaps matches TRBD1 (5 bases). CDR1 and CDR2 (germline): SGHTA, FQGNSA. Trimming removed 6 bases at V and 3 bases at J, with 20 bases between. CDR3 size: 16 residues. The CDR3 nucleotides are TGTGCCAGCAGACCAACCACTGTCCCCAGGGACTATGGCTACACCTTC. This sequence encodes CASRPTTVPRDYGYTF.

The V and J genes are TRBV11-3 and TRBJ2-2; weak D call: TRBD2 (7 bases). The CDR3 covers 16 residues. Germline lookup yields CDR1 SGHNT and CDR2 YENEEA. Deletions cut 5 bases from V and 5 bases from J, with 18 bases between. The DNA for the CDR3 is TGTGCCAGCAGCCCCACTCCGGGGGGCGGAACCGGGGAGCTGTTTTTT. It encodes CASSPTPGGGTGELFF.

This clone was counted once. This chain uses TRBV4-1 with TRBJ2-3; TRBD2 matches at 9 bases. This CDR3 is 21 amino acids long. V lost 0 bases, J lost 2 bases, and 18 bases stayed unmatched. CDR1 is MGHRA and CDR2 is YSYEKL in the germline V gene. CDR3 in DNA: TGCGCCAGCAGCCAAGATTGGGGAGCGGGGGGTACCGGGGGATACACAGATACGCAGTATTTT. Protein: CASSQDWGAGGTGGYTDTQYF.

This rearrangement joins TRBV7-9 to TRBJ1-2; maybe TRBD1 (5 bases). V gave up 5 bases and J gave up 1 base, with 14 bases separating them. This CDR3 region has 15 residues. Per germline, CDR1 SEHNR and CDR2 FQNEAQ (reference sequence). The CDR3 DNA reads as TGTGCCAGCAGCGTCCCCCAGGGTGTTAACTATGGCTACACCTTC. Its protein is CASSVPQGVNYGYTF.

V usage is TRBV19 and J usage is TRBJ2-3; the match to TRBD1 covers 8 bases. The length of the CDR3 is 14 residues. The germline gives CDR1 LNHDA, CDR2 SQIVND (reference sequence). Trimming at V came to 5 bases and at J to 5 bases, leaving 6 bases not matched to a gene. The CDR3 DNA reads as TGTGCCAGTAGTCCTTGGACAGGGATAGATACGCAGTATTTT. Its protein is CASSPWTGIDTQYF.

The chain has TRBV5-1 and TRBJ2-6; D is ambiguous. V gave up 5 bases and J gave up 1 base, with 10 bases separating them. Germline lookup yields CDR1 SGHRS and CDR2 YFSETQ. This CDR3 region has 15 residues. The CDR3 is CASSMHRSGANVLTF. The CDR3 DNA follows: TGCGCCAGCAGTATGCATCGGTCTGGGGCCAACGTCCTGACTTTC.

V and J are TRBV5-1 and TRBJ1-2, with 7 bases matching TRBD1. Germline V gene data show CDR1 as SGHRS and CDR2 as YFSETQ. Trimming at V came to 4 bases and at J to 4 bases, leaving 4 bases not matched to a gene. The CDR3 is 13 residues long. The CDR3 DNA reads TGCGCCAGCAGCGAGGACAGGACCTATGGCTACACCTTC. Amino acid sequence: CASSEDRTYGYTF.

This chain uses TRBV2 with TRBJ1-2; 9 bases match TRBD1. V trimming: 6 bases; J trimming: 6 bases; junction bases outside the gene matches: 5. Germline V gene data show CDR1 as SNHLY and CDR2 as FYNNEI. This CDR3 spans 13 amino acids. The DNA for the CDR3 is TGTGCCAGCAGCGGAACAGGGGGCCATGGCTACACCTTC. Protein sequence: CASSGTGGHGYTF.

This chain connects TRBV11-3 to TRBJ2-1; D is ambiguous. The CDR3 extends over 13 amino acids. Trimming stripped 5 bases from V and 6 bases from J, with 11 bases between. Per germline, CDR1 SGHNT and CDR2 YENEEA. The CDR3 protein is CASSPEAFNEQFF. CDR3 coding DNA: TGTGCCAGCAGCCCCGAGGCTTTCAATGAGCAGTTCTTC.

The chain joins TRBV2 to TRBJ2-7, with D perhaps TRBD1 (6 bases). The length of the CDR3 is 12 residues. Trimming shortened V by 7 bases and J by 4 bases, and 11 bases separated the two germline ends. Germline V gene lookup returns CDR1 SNHLY and CDR2 FYNNEI. Here the CDR3 DNA reads TGTGCCAGCAACGTCAGGGGTTACGAGCAGTACTTC. Its protein is CASNVRGYEQYF.

There are a few counts of this clone. J is TRBJ2-7 and V is TRBV27; TRBD2 matches at 11 bases. The germline gives CDR1 MNHEY, CDR2 SMNVEV (reference sequence). V was pared by 4 bases and J by 9 bases, with 17 bases of the junction left unmatched. The CDR3 covers 17 residues. This CDR3 is CASSSPKAGLAAGGQYF. CDR3 bases: TGTGCCAGCAGTTCCCCAAAAGCGGGACTAGCGGCGGGCGGGCAGTACTTC.

The chain has TRBV6-2 or TRBV6-3 and TRBJ2-7; 7 bases map to TRBD2. CDR3 length equals 12 residues. With V trimmed by 5 bases and J by 6 bases, 4 bases remained unmatched. Per germline, CDR1 MNHEY and CDR2 SVGEGT. CDR3 in amino acids: CASSETSFEQYF. In nucleotides, the CDR3 is TGTGCCAGCAGTGAGACTAGCTTCGAGCAGTACTTC.

This clone was observed a handful of times. The chain carries TRBV27 and TRBJ1-5, with D uncertain. The CDR3 is made up of 13 amino acids. V lost 0 bases and J lost 5, with 5 bases in between. Germline values: CDR1 MNHEY, CDR2 SMNVEV (reference sequence). The CDR3 region has the DNA TGTGCCAGCAGTTTATCGGAGTATCAGCCCCAGCATTTT. Its translation: CASSLSEYQPQHF.

The genes are TRBV3-1 (or the pseudogene TRBV3-2) and TRBJ1-6, with a tentative D call TRBD1 (5 bases). The CDR3 sequence is 16 residues long. Germline lookup yields CDR1 LGHDT and CDR2 YNNKEL (reference sequence). Trimming took off 8 bases at V and 0 bases at J, with 14 bases between the two ends. CDR3 amino acids: CASARGETSYNSPLHF. The CDR3 DNA reads TGTGCCAGCGCTCGGGGGGAGACCTCCTATAATTCACCCCTCCACTTT.

The V gene is TRBV9, the J gene TRBJ2-7; TRBD1 matches at 10 bases. The junction had 3 bases not matched to a gene; V was cut back by 3 bases and J by 3 bases. CDR3 length equals 14 residues. Per the germline V gene, CDR1 is SGDLS and CDR2 is YYNGEE. CDR3 in amino acids: CASSAGQGVYEQYF. The CDR3 DNA reads TGTGCCAGCAGCGCAGGACAGGGGGTCTACGAGCAGTACTTC. Full variable domain (missing parts from reference TRBV9 and TRBJ2-7): DSGVTQTPKHLITATGQRVTLRCSPRSGDLSVYWYQQSLDQGLQFLIQYYNGEERAKGNILERFSAQQFPDLHSELNLSSLELGDSALYFCASSAGQGVYEQYFGPGTRLTVT.

V is TRBV19 and J is TRBJ1-5; 7 nucleotides align to TRBD1. The germline V gene has CDR1 LNHDA and CDR2 SQIVND (reference sequence). J lost 8 bases, V lost 7 bases, and 14 bases had no gene match. The CDR3 loop spans 15 amino acids. The chain's CDR3 is CASNAPDRWTKPQHF. The DNA of the CDR3 is TGTGCCAGTAATGCCCCGGACAGGTGGACGAAGCCCCAGCATTTT. The whole variable domain, filled in from reference TRBV19 and TRBJ1-5, reads DGGITQSPKYLFRKEGQNVTLSCEQNLNHDAMYWYRQDPGQGLRLIYYSQIVNDFQKGDIAEGYSVSREKKESFPLTVTSAQKNPTAFYLCASNAPDRWTKPQHFGDGTRLSIL.

The V gene is TRBV6-6, the J gene TRBJ2-7, with a possible D match to TRBD1 (5 bases). The V end was cut by 2 bases, the J end by 2 bases, with 7 bases between. CDR1 and CDR2 (germline): MNHNY, SVGAGI (reference sequence). The CDR3 covers 13 residues. DNA for the CDR3: TGTGCCAGCAGTTACGTAGGGGCCTACGAGCAGTACTTC. This sequence encodes CASSYVGAYEQYF.

This clone was counted once. The chain is built from TRBV6-2 or TRBV6-3 and TRBJ1-5; TRBD1 matches at 7 bases. Trimming cost V 5 bases and J 7 bases; bases outside gene matches: 11. Per the germline V gene, CDR1 is MNHEY and CDR2 is SVGEGT. The CDR3 covers 15 residues. Written as DNA, the CDR3 is TGTGCCAGCAGTCTCGACAGGGTCTCAACGCAGCCCCAGCATTTT. It specifies CASSLDRVSTQPQHF.

V and J are TRBV9 and TRBJ1-1, with 10 bases fitting TRBD1. The V gene end was trimmed by 0 bases and the J gene end by 7 bases; junction bases not matched to a gene: 12. The CDR3 has 17 residues. In germline, CDR1 is SGDLS, CDR2 YYNGEE. This CDR3 reads CASSVAPGGQGFVEAFF. CDR3 nucleotide sequence: TGTGCCAGCAGCGTAGCCCCAGGGGGACAGGGGTTCGTTGAAGCTTTCTTT.

V gene TRBV10-3 combines with J gene TRBJ1-4; D gene uncertain. CDR3 length: 16 residues. CDR1 and CDR2 from the germline V gene are ENHRY and SYGVKD. V was pared by 0 bases and J by 0 bases, with 8 bases between. As DNA, the CDR3 is TGTGCCATCAGTGAGTCGGCACAGTCAACTAATGAAAAACTGTTTTTT. As protein: CAISESAQSTNEKLFF.

J is TRBJ1-5 and V is TRBV6-6, with no clear D. Between the trimmed V and J ends, which lost 7 bases and 0 bases, there was a span of 7 bases. Germline values: CDR1 MNHNY, CDR2 SVGAGI (reference sequence). The CDR3 consists of 13 residues. CDR3 residues: CASTEVSNQPQHF. DNA for the CDR3: TGTGCCAGCACGGAGGTTAGCAATCAGCCCCAGCATTTT.